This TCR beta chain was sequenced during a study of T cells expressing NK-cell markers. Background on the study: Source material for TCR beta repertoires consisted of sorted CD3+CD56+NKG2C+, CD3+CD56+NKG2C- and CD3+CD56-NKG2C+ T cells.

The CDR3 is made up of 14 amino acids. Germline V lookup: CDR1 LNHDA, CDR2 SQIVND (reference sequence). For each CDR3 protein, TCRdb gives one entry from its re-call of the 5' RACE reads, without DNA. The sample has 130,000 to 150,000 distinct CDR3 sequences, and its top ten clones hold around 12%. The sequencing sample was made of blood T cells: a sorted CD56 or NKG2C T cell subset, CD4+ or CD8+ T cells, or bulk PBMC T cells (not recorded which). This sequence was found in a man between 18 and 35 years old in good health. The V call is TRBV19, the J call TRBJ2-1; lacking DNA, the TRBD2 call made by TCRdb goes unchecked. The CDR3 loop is CASRGTSGINEQFF.